This TCR beta chain comes out of a study of shared clonotypes between healthy human individuals (dated by TCRdb to 2020 to 2021). Regarding the study in general: A few men and a couple of women, aged 18 to 49 years, made up the cohort. For each donor, CD4 naive and CD4 memory were each run on three plates, CD8 naive on two plates, and CD8 memory on one plate. To estimate repertoire size and how much clonotypes are shared between individuals, the study performed deep sequencing of blood TCR repertoires from roughly five healthy adults. Libraries were prepared and TCR repertoires were sequenced by different laboratories using diverse techniques, in order to increase sequencing depth and limit assay-specific biases. Leukapheresis yielded between about 0.85 and 10 billion PBMCs per donor. Overall study outcomes, separate from this receptor: Incomplete sequencing was indicated by rarefaction of sorted-subset datasets, despite the large sequencing depth. Naive subsets generally had larger estimated clonotype richness than memory subsets did. The small number of donors limited the genetic and exposure-history diversity represented. Roughly 5.2% of naive CD4, approximately 3.7% of naive CD8, approximately 2.2% of memory CD4, and about 0.4% of memory CD8 clonotypes were shared across a few donors. Pairwise subsampling led to the expectation that sequencing depth would affect the degree of clonotype sharing among donors. Only blood was sampled, and tissue TCR repertoires likely differ from those in blood. Compared with non-shared clonotypes, the clonotypes found in all four sorted-subset donors had higher generation probabilities.

Using the deep immunoSEQ assay, multiplex PCR amplified TCR CDR3 regions from genomic DNA. For each cell subset, the extracted genomic DNA was distributed evenly across all wells of several immunoSEQ 96-well plates, and each plate served as one replicate. For sorted subsets, each replicate PCR was loaded with roughly 0.2 ug genomic DNA, equivalent to about 30,000 T cell genomes. Purified libraries were quantified with a Qubit 3.0 fluorometer, sized on a Bioanalyzer 2100, and re-quantified with the KAPA Library Quantification kit. A separate single-read 150-cycle Illumina NextSeq 550 flow cell was used to sequence each immunoSEQ 96-well plate. Regarding the original processing steps: Because only junctional sequences without quality scores were contained in the immunoSEQ output, filtering matching that applied to full-length reads could not be performed. Sequences were annotated with PyIR, a Python wrapper for IgBLAST v1.9, and V/J genes and CDR3 were assigned using IMGT germline references. Reads with weak V/J assignments (E-value above 1e-6), missing CDR3, stop codons, out-of-frame junctions, or ambiguous translated residues were removed. V3J clonotypes were defined as sequences sharing the same inferred V gene, J gene, and CDR3 amino acid sequence. The percentage overlap between two repertoires was calculated by dividing the number of shared unique clonotypes by the size of the smaller repertoire. Three approaches were used to assess repertoire richness: RTK rarefaction, the Chao1 estimator, and Recon v2.1 estimates of unobserved clonotypes. For all TCRbeta clonotypes obtained by the gDNA method from a handful of donors, generation probabilities were computed with OLGA. The immuneACCESS repertoire file appears here via TCRdb, limited to in-frame rearrangements. These files lack a portion of the clones; in checked studies, under half of the deficit traces to unresolved V genes, and the cause of the others is not known. From that table come the V and J calls and clone size; the DNA was used to work out D and trimming. The sample table contains approximately 2.1 million clones; only one count was recorded for over 90% of them. The ten largest make up 0.39% of the sample.

The donors were healthy, HIV-negative adults who had no recently reported acute infections or vaccinations. All donors were Caucasian adults living in Nashville, Tennessee, USA. CD4+ T cells were enriched by magnetic negative selection; naive cells were then positively selected on CD45RA, and the negative fraction formed the memory subset. After blood collection by leukapheresis, PBMCs were isolated using Ficoll-Histopaque density gradient centrifugation and then cryopreserved in the vapor phase of liquid nitrogen. Analytical flow cytometry was used to check the purity and quantity of each magnetically sorted T cell population. Each sorted fraction had its genomic DNA isolated and then quantified by UV absorbance on a Nanodrop 2000c. Per the germline V gene, SGHRS is the CDR1 and YFSETQ is the CDR2. From cysteine to phenylalanine, the CDR3 is 15 amino acids long. This entry keeps only the CDR3 DNA: 45 bases, framed from base 1. Relative to germline, V is missing 5 bases and J is missing 0 bases, with 5 bases of the junction outside any gene match.

In the case of this clone: Its antigen is still unknown. No qualities accompany the bases; no much larger clone lies one base away. The sample contains more than one DNA sequence encoding this CDR3.

The sequence is built from TRBV5-1 and TRBJ2-3, with 8 bases aligning to TRBD1. Sequencing was done on a sample of naive CD4+ T cells from PBMCs. Interpreted using the paper, the cell subset or site label stands for: CD45RA+ positively selected. The sequence was collected from a man aged 18 to 29 in good health. Some clones in this sample may be carry-over from other donors' samples. This receptor carries the CDR3 CASRRQGTSTDTQYF. The DNA is TGCGCCAGCAGACGACAGGGGACTAGCACAGATACGCAGTATTTT.